The clone carrying this TCR beta chain was found a few times. Its antigen is currently unknown. The missing CDR3 end, 3 residues past where the read stops, is filled in from the germline J gene. Profiled with immunoSEQ multiplex PCR; TCRdb holds only in-frame clones, not every one. The table lists more than 13,000 clones, with no singletons. The data derive from a study of T cell clonality in common variable immunodeficiency. Points from the study as a whole: Common variable immunodeficiency TCR beta sequences reportedly had fewer deletions and N-nucleotide insertions. Compared with controls, CVID subjects had fewer shared TCRbeta clones.

Trimming shortened V by 1 base and J by 5 bases, and 15 bases separated the two germline ends. Germline assignment: CDR1 SGHTA and CDR2 FQGTGA. This CDR3 is 15 amino acids long. The receptor was derived from a human donor with common variable immunodeficiency. The sample comprised peripheral blood mononuclear cells. The chain carries TRBV7-3 and TRBJ2-7, with a possible D match to TRBD2 (7 bases). The DNA read from the CDR3 is TGTGCCAGCAGCTTAAAAGGGGGGGGTTTCAACGAG. Its protein is CASSLKGGGFNE. The full CDR3 is CASSLKGGGFNEQYF.